A single sample gave rise to the 21 T cell receptor beta chains below, sequenced in a study of cytomegalovirus exposure and HLA in healthy donors. Researchers ran the PCR with 60 Vbeta and 13 Jbeta primers. Clones were read by immunoSEQ multiplex PCR, and TCRdb kept only the in-frame ones, dropping some. Among about 54,000 clones listed, 82% were seen once. Sequences were obtained from PBMCs. The receptor source for this set is a woman aged 18-35 years in good health and CMV-seronegative.

Only a few counts were recorded for this clone. The chain combines TRBV7-3 with TRBJ2-5, with D perhaps matching TRBD2 (5 bases). CDR3 length: 15 amino acids. Per the germline V gene, CDR1 is SGHTA and CDR2 is FQGTGA. V was shortened by 5 bases and J by 5 bases, with 18 bases between the two germline ends. CDR3 in DNA: TGTGCCAGCAGCCTAATGGGCGAAAGAGGGGAGACCCAGTACTTC. It specifies CASSLMGERGETQYF.

The chain has TRBV9 and TRBJ2-7; 10 nucleotides line up with TRBD1. The CDR3 sequence is 16 residues long. CDR1 SGDLS and CDR2 YYNGEE come from the germline V gene. The ends lost 3 bases at V and 4 bases at J; junction bases unmatched: 10. CDR3 amino acids: CASSASMTGGGYEQYF. The CDR3 bases are TGTGCCAGCAGCGCCTCGATGACAGGGGGCGGGTACGAGCAGTACTTC.

CDR3 protein: CASSLATRSQGSGYTF. The CDR3 region has the DNA TGTGCCAGCAGCTTAGCCACGCGTTCTCAGGGCTCTGGCTACACCTTC. The genes are TRBV7-2 and TRBJ1-2; a weak D match, TRBD1 (5 bases). Germline V lookup: CDR1 SGHTA, CDR2 FQGNSA. V was pared by 0 bases and J by 7 bases, with 18 bases between. The CDR3 is 16 amino acids.

The genes are TRBV15 and TRBJ1-1; TRBD1 matches 8 bases. This CDR3 is built from 16 residues. The ends lost 5 bases at V and 1 base at J; junction bases unmatched: 9. CDR1 and CDR2 (germline): LNHNV, YYDKDF (reference sequence). The CDR3: CATSAQDRGGNTEAFF. The CDR3 DNA reads as TGTGCCACCAGCGCCCAAGACAGGGGAGGGAACACTGAAGCTTTCTTT. The full variable domain, in which reference TRBV15 and TRBJ1-1 provide the parts outside the CDR3, is DAMVIQNPRYQVTQFGKPVTLSCSQTLNHNVMYWYQQKSSQAPKLLFHYYDKDFNNEADTPDNFQSRRPNTSFCFLDIRSPGLGDTAMYLCATSAQDRGGNTEAFFGQGTRLTVV.

This chain joins TRBV11-3 and TRBJ2-6, with 10 bases identical to TRBD1. There are 19 residues in the CDR3. V gave up 4 bases and J gave up 2 bases; unmatched junction bases: 11. Germline V gene sequence: CDR1 SGHNT, CDR2 YENEEA. The CDR3 loop is CASSSSRDRGVPGANVLTF. In nucleotides, the CDR3 is TGTGCCAGCAGCTCCTCGAGGGACAGGGGTGTCCCTGGGGCCAACGTCCTGACTTTC. Filled out from reference TRBV11-3 and TRBJ2-6, the complete variable domain reads EAGVVQSPRYKIIEKKQPVAFWCNPISGHNTLYWYLQNLGQGPELLIRYENEEAVDDSQLPKDRFSAERLKGVDSTLKIQPAELGDSAVYLCASSSSRDRGVPGANVLTFGAGSRLTVL.

The V call is TRBV7-2, the J call TRBJ2-3; D is possibly TRBD2 (5 bases). The CDR3 totals 14 residues. Trimming shortened V by 0 bases and J by 3 bases, and 7 bases separated the two germline ends. Germline CDR1 reads SGHTA; CDR2 reads FQGNSA. The CDR3 is CASSLAGVTDTQYF. The CDR3 DNA reads as TGTGCCAGCAGCTTAGCGGGAGTGACAGATACGCAGTATTTT. Based on the CDR3 plus reference TRBV7-2 and TRBJ2-3, the full variable domain is GAGVSQSPSNKVTEKGKDVELRCDPISGHTALYWYRQSLGQGLEFLIYFQGNSAPDKSGLPSDRFSAERTGGSVSTLTIQRTQQEDSAVYLCASSLAGVTDTQYFGPGTRLTVL.

V and J are TRBV27 and TRBJ1-1, with D possibly TRBD1 on 5 matching bases. The CDR3 consists of 14 residues. Germline-derived CDR1 and CDR2 are MNHEY and SMNVEV (reference sequence). Trimming cost V 7 bases and J 5 bases, with 17 bases left between them. The CDR3 sequence is CASTSGERGTEAFF. CDR3 nucleotides: TGTGCCAGCACCTCGGGGGAACGTGGGACTGAAGCTTTCTTT.

CDR3 protein: CASRGLPPPLHF. For the CDR3, the DNA is TGTGCCAGCAGGGGCCTCCCTCCACCCCTCCACTTT. The J gene is TRBJ1-6, the V gene TRBV28; no clear D gene. From germline, CDR1 is MDHEN and CDR2 SYDVKM. Trimming left V 6 bases short and J 11 bases short, with 11 bases between. This CDR3 is built from 12 residues.

The chain is built from TRBV27 and TRBJ2-3, with D uncertain. Germline lookup yields CDR1 MNHEY and CDR2 SMNVEV (reference sequence). V dropped 4 bases and J dropped 2 bases, with 7 bases sitting between them. The CDR3 totals 13 residues. CDR3 in DNA: TGTGCCAGCAGTTCACAGCTCACAGATACGCAGTATTTT. This sequence encodes CASSSQLTDTQYF.

The chain is built from TRBV4-1 and TRBJ2-7, with D perhaps matching TRBD2 (6 bases). The CDR3 sequence is 17 residues long. Germline CDR1 and CDR2: MGHRA and YSYEKL. Trimming pared 1 base from V and 3 bases from J, leaving 19 bases between. CDR3 in amino acids: CASSQGPLPEGYYEQYF. The CDR3 nucleotides are TGCGCCAGCAGCCAAGGCCCCCTACCGGAGGGATACTACGAGCAGTACTTC.

This chain joins TRBV5-1 and TRBJ1-1; D not resolved. V was trimmed by 4 bases and J by 0 bases, leaving 7 bases between them. The CDR3 loop spans 13 amino acids. CDR1 and CDR2 (germline): SGHRS, YFSETQ. In DNA, the CDR3 is TGCGCCAGCAGCCCGGGGATGAACACTGAAGCTTTCTTT. Translating gives CASSPGMNTEAFF.

The chain employs TRBV7-2 and TRBJ2-5, with 9 positions matching TRBD1. Germline V gene data show CDR1 as SGHTA and CDR2 as FQGNSA. V lost 4 bases, J lost 4 bases, and 7 bases stayed unmatched. The CDR3 is 15 amino acids. CDR3 coding DNA: TGTGCCAGCAGCTCCGACAGGGGGTCGGGAGAGACCCAGTACTTC. This codes for CASSSDRGSGETQYF.

Here the CDR3 reads CASRNLAGADTQYF. The CDR3 nucleotides read TGTGCCAGCCGAAATTTGGCGGGAGCAGATACGCAGTATTTT. The rearrangement uses TRBV27 and TRBJ2-3, with TRBD2 identical over 7 bases. The CDR3 runs to 14 residues. Germline CDR1 is MNHEY and CDR2 is SMNVEV (reference sequence). J lost 4 bases, V lost 8 bases, and 9 bases had no gene match.

The chain couples TRBV6-1 to TRBJ2-7; 9 positions match TRBD1. The length of the CDR3 is 14 residues. V lost 4 bases to trimming and J lost 4 bases; unmatched junction nucleotides: 5. CDR1 and CDR2 (germline): MNHNS, SASEGT. In DNA, the CDR3 is TGTGCCAGCAGTGTCAGGACAGGGGTGTACGAGCAGTACTTC. Its protein product is CASSVRTGVYEQYF.

The chain couples TRBV12-2 to TRBJ1-5. TRBV12-2 is shown as a pseudogene. The CDR3 has 16 amino acids. CDR3 nucleotide sequence: TGTGCAAGTCGACTAATGGGTGGGTCACGCAATCAGCCCCAGCATTTT. Its translation: CASRLMGGSRNQPQHF.

The V call is TRBV27, the J call TRBJ2-7, with 10 bases aligning to TRBD2. Trimming removed 0 bases from V and 0 bases from J; junction bases left unmatched: 11. CDR3 length: 19 residues. In germline, CDR1 is MNHEY, CDR2 SMNVEV (reference sequence). Here the CDR3 reads CASSLSGLAGGTHSYEQYF. The CDR3, as DNA: TGTGCCAGCAGTTTATCGGGGTTAGCGGGAGGAACGCACTCCTACGAGCAGTACTTC.

The CDR3 region is CASSLGWGTSTDTQYF. The CDR3 nucleotides read TGTGCCAGCAGCTTGGGTTGGGGCACAAGCACAGATACGCAGTATTTT. The chain employs TRBV27 and TRBJ2-3, with D perhaps TRBD1 (5 bases). The CDR3 runs to 16 residues. Trimming stripped 6 bases from V and 0 bases from J, with 16 bases between. Germline CDR1 MNHEY, CDR2 SMNVEV (reference sequence).

This clone was picked up one time. The gene calls are TRBV27 and TRBJ1-4; TRBD1 matches 9 bases. CDR3 length: 15 residues. Germline V CDR1 and CDR2: MNHEY, SMNVEV (reference sequence). V shed 4 bases and J 4 bases; nucleotides not matched to a gene: 4. This CDR3 reads CASSSYRGLNEKLFF. In nucleotides, the CDR3 is TGTGCCAGCAGTTCTTACAGGGGGCTTAATGAAAAACTGTTTTTT.

This clone occurred once. The CDR3 DNA reads TGTGCCAGTAGTAAAACCGGGACAGGTCGCTCTGGGGCCAACGTCCTGACTTTC. Translation gives CASSKTGTGRSGANVLTF. This chain joins TRBV19 and TRBJ2-6, with 8 bases identical to TRBD1. Trimming took 4 bases from V and 0 from J; bases not matched to a gene: 8. Germline V CDR1 and CDR2: LNHDA, SQIVND (reference sequence). The CDR3 totals 18 residues.

J is TRBJ1-4 and V is TRBV2, with 9 bases matching TRBD1. CDR1 and CDR2 (germline): SNHLY, FYNNEI. The CDR3 runs 15 residues. J was trimmed by 4 bases and V by 8 bases; bases with no gene match: 8. The CDR3 nucleotides read TGTGCCAGCCACGGACAGGGGTTTAGTAATGAAAAACTGTTTTTT. Its translation: CASHGQGFSNEKLFF.

J is TRBJ2-7 and V is TRBV4-1, with 7 bases lining up with TRBD1. CDR3 size: 13 residues. Germline loops: CDR1 MGHRA, CDR2 YSYEKL. V was pared by 5 bases and J by 3 bases, with 4 bases of the junction left unmatched. The CDR3 DNA follows: TGCGCCAGCAGCTCCGGGACAGACTACGAGCAGTACTTC. Its protein is CASSSGTDYEQYF.